A selection of T cell receptor beta chains follows, all from one sample in a study of T cells after posttransplantation cyclophosphamide. Sequencing was performed with immunoSEQ multiplex PCR; in TCRdb, only in-frame clones are kept and a portion is missing. The sample presents approximately 15,000 clones, none singletons. The sample consisted of PBMCs, taken after allogeneic stem cell transplant with posttransplant cyclophosphamide. These receptors all come from a female patient aged 25-39 years who received an allogeneic stem cell transplant from a related donor, was CMV-positive, and had no GVHD. A share of the T cells may be of graft donor origin. The CDR3 runs from the conserved cysteine through the conserved F or W. Each record gives: CDR3 length, J gene, V gene, CDR3 protein.

14,TRBJ2-7,TRBV27,CASSRTGNAYEQYF
14,TRBJ2-5,TRBV28,CASRPDSGMETQYF
12,TRBJ1-1,TRBV5-8,CASSFGDTEAFF
18,TRBJ2-1,TRBV5-6,CASSLRTSGSYTYNEQFF
16,TRBJ2-5,TRBV7-9,CASSFITWFPRETQYF
14,TRBJ2-5,TRBV6-1,CASSEGIGAETQYF
15,TRBJ2-1,TRBV25-1,CASSDPGLVANEQFF
13,TRBJ1-1,TRBV2,CASSGGRATEAFF
17,TRBJ2-7,TRBV29-1,CSVEKRGTRGAAYEQYF
13,TRBJ1-2,TRBV10-3,CAIGGTGGDGYTF
16,TRBJ1-4,TRBV11-3,CASSLGRGDKHEKLFF
14,TRBJ2-7,TRBV15,CATSKIGQIYEQYF
13,TRBJ1-1,TRBV5-4,CASSLNRYTEAFF
15,TRBJ2-7,TRBV18,CASSPQTGTATEQYF
14,TRBJ2-2,TRBV25-1,CASTLEANTGELFF
14,TRBJ1-1,TRBV6-5,CASSFRGQVTEAFF
16,TRBJ2-3,TRBV30,CAWSAGWRTGTDTQYF
15,TRBJ2-7,TRBV27,CASTESGSSSYEQYF
16,TRBJ2-7,TRBV7-2,CASSLRFGRGAYEQYF
15,TRBJ2-7,TRBV5-1,CASSYPSGVSYEQYF
13,TRBJ2-1,TRBV29-1,CSVFSGSYNEQFF
13,TRBJ1-2,TRBV18,CASSPEDREGYTF
19,TRBJ2-3,TRBV6-4,CASSVGAKQGSASTDTQYF
15,TRBJ1-5,TRBV27,CASSSEGTSNQPQHF
17,TRBJ2-5,TRBV25-1,CASSDYLLEAGLETQYF
15,TRBJ2-1,TRBV27,CASSLLPSGRGEQFF
13,TRBJ1-2,TRBV28,CASSFGGPYGYTF
16,TRBJ2-1,TRBV5-4,CASSLKVTSGHNEQFF
18,TRBJ2-3,TRBV30,CAWSDGASGTSGGVGQYF
17,TRBJ1-2,TRBV2,CASSVAYRGRFDGVYTF
16,TRBJ1-6,TRBV5-4,CASSLEGGGWNSPLHF
15,TRBJ2-5,TRBV7-2,CASNSCSGRVETQYF
16,TRBJ1-5,TRBV4-1,CASSLRGRNSNQPQHF
15,TRBJ2-1,TRBV27,CASSLFGTPNNEQFF
14,TRBJ2-1,TRBV28,CASRQTGTYNEQFF
12,TRBJ1-5,TRBV5-8,CASSLVTGSQHF
16,TRBJ2-3,TRBV15,CATSRAGGGNTDTQYF
12,TRBJ1-1,TRBV7-9,CASSLGLTEAFF
15,TRBJ2-1,TRBV9,CASSVGGTTYNEQFF
13,TRBJ1-4,TRBV4-3,CASSHDRDEKLFF
15,TRBJ1-1,TRBV7-2,CASSLDQGGDTEAFF
16,TRBJ1-4,TRBV4-1,CASSPYQDRGNEKLFF
12,TRBJ1-1,TRBV6-1,CASSEYGDEAFF
16,TRBJ1-4,TRBV28,CASSLLRQGVNEKLFF
14,TRBJ2-7,TRBV28,CASSLMAGTYEQYF
15,TRBJ2-2,TRBV6-6,CASKGHILNTGELFF
15,TRBJ1-1,TRBV6-4,CASSVASTGNTEAFF
12,TRBJ2-1,TRBV25-1,CASRRGPTEQFF
16,TRBJ1-6,TRBV11-2,CASMDMGYSYNSPLHF
15,TRBJ1-3,TRBV28,CASSYPGTSGNTIYF
19,TRBJ2-5,TRBV27,CASSLGGGRRGDYQETQYF
12,TRBJ1-1,TRBV7-2,CASSRVNTEAFF
15,TRBJ2-7,TRBV19,CASSIVQRSSYEQYF
14,TRBJ1-2,TRBV10-1,CASSDNRNNYGYTF
12,TRBJ1-2,TRBV6-1,CASSEQDSGYTF